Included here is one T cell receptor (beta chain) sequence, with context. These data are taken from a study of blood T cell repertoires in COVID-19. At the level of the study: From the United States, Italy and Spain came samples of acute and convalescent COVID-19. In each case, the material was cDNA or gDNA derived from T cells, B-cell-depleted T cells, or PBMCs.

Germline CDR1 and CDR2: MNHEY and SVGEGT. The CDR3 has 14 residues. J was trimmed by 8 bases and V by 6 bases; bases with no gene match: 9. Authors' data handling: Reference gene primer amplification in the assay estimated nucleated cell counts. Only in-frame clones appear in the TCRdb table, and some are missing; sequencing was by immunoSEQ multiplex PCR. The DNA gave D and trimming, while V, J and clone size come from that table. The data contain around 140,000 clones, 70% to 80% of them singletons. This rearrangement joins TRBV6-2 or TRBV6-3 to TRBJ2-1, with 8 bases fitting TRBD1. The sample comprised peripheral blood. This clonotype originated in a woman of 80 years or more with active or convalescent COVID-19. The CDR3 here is CASSQPGGGDEQFF. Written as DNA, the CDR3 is TGTGCCAGCAGCCAACCAGGGGGCGGAGATGAGCAGTTCTTC.